This paragraph reports one T cell receptor (beta chain). This sample was included in a study of T cells after yellow fever vaccination. TCRdb redid the calling of the 5' RACE reads with MiXCR, one entry per CDR3 protein. The sample contains 500,000 to 550,000 distinct CDR3 sequences, less than 25% of which appear only once. The CDR3 is 16 amino acids. J was trimmed by 3 bases and V by 5 bases; bases with no gene match: 13. Per the germline V gene, CDR1 is DFQATT and CDR2 is SNEGSKA (reference sequence). This clonotype was sampled from a man between 18 and 35 years old who received the YFV17D yellow fever vaccine. This specimen consisted of PBMCs, obtained roughly 23 days after the first yellow fever vaccination. This chain connects TRBV20-1 to TRBJ2-3, with 8 bases that match TRBD2. The CDR3 DNA follows: TGCAGTGCTCCACCCAGCGGGGGCTATTCTACAGATACGCAGTATTTT. Protein: CSAPPSGGYSTDTQYF.